Below, 12 T cell receptor beta chains from the same sample are listed, as sequenced in a study of shared clonotypes between healthy human individuals (dated by TCRdb to 2018 to 2021). CD8 naive samples consisted of CD45RO-negative cells that were positively selected for CCR7, yielding a CD45RA+CCR7+ population without TemRA cells. Library construction relied on the immunoSEQ multiplex PCR assay. TCRdb took this table from immuneACCESS and kept in-frame rearrangements with V and J called. Such tables lack part of the clones; where checked against another copy, unresolved V genes explain under half of the gap, and the rest is unexplained. A total of nearly 600,000 clones appear in this sample, about 95% of them only once. Of the sample, less than 0.13% is held by the ten largest clones. Sequencing was done on a sample of naive CD8+ T cells sorted from blood. Sample cell subset or site, as interpreted from the label and publication: CD45RA+CCR7+. These receptors all come from a woman aged 25-40 years in good health.

The J gene is TRBJ2-5, the V gene TRBV28; TRBD2 is a possible D gene (5 bases). Germline CDR1 and CDR2: MDHEN and SYDVKM. The V end lost 2 bases, the J end lost 2 bases, and 12 bases lay between the germline ends. The CDR3 is made up of 15 amino acids. CDR3 DNA: TGTGCCAGCAGTTTAGGACGGGGATCACAAGAGACCCAGTACTTC. As protein: CASSLGRGSQETQYF.

This chain uses TRBV9 with TRBJ2-1, with D perhaps matching TRBD1 (6 bases). CDR1 is SGDLS and CDR2 is YYNGEE in the germline V gene. The CDR3 has 15 residues. V was pared by 3 bases and J by 8 bases, with 18 bases between. CDR3 region: CASSAPTGYNHEQFF. The DNA for the CDR3 is TGTGCCAGCAGCGCTCCAACAGGGTACAACCATGAGCAGTTCTTC.

This chain joins TRBV10-2 and TRBJ1-2; 11 nucleotides agree with TRBD1. This CDR3 is built from 17 residues. V shed 3 bases and J 1 base; nucleotides not matched to a gene: 7. Germline CDR1 WSHSY, CDR2 SAAADI. This CDR3 reads CASSELGQGGLNYGYTF. The CDR3 nucleotides read TGCGCCAGCAGTGAATTGGGACAGGGGGGCCTTAACTATGGCTACACCTTC.

The V and J genes are TRBV27 and TRBJ2-5; D is ambiguous. CDR3 size: 14 residues. The V end lost 6 bases, the J end lost 2 bases, and 13 bases lay between the germline ends. Looked up from germline, CDR1 is MNHEY and CDR2 is SMNVEV (reference sequence). In DNA form, the CDR3 reads TGTGCCAGCAGCCCAACGCACGAACAAGAGACCCAGTACTTC. Its translation is CASSPTHEQETQYF.

This chain joins TRBV15 and TRBJ2-5; no clear D. CDR1 and CDR2 from the germline V gene are LNHNV and YYDKDF (reference sequence). Trimming shortened V by 0 bases and J by 0 bases, and 5 bases separated the two germline ends. This CDR3 has 14 amino acids. CDR3 residues: CATSREWNQETQYF. The CDR3 DNA is TGTGCCACCAGCAGAGAGTGGAACCAAGAGACCCAGTACTTC.

V is TRBV6-7 and J is TRBJ2-1; 9 bases are a match to TRBD1. TRBV6-7 is known as an ORF, though its function is uncertain. V shed 7 bases, J shed 8 bases, and the junction held 9 bases outside the gene matches. The CDR3 has 14 residues. CDR3 coding DNA: TGTGCCAGCAAATGGGACAGGGAGGTGGATGAGCAGTTCTTC. Amino acid sequence: CASKWDREVDEQFF.

The chain is built from TRBV28 and TRBJ2-5, with 7 bases aligning to TRBD1. The J call may be faulty, since TRBJ2-7 better matches the DNA end. The CDR3 is 12 residues long. CDR1 and CDR2 (germline): MDHEN, SYDVKM. This chain's CDR3 is CASSLGQTEQYF. The CDR3 DNA reads TGTGCCAGCAGTTTGGGACAGACCGAGCAGTACTTC.

The rearrangement uses TRBV4-2 and TRBJ2-7; perhaps TRBD2 as D (5 bases). From germline, CDR1 is LGHNA and CDR2 YNFKEQ. Trimming took off 0 bases at V and 3 bases at J, with 12 bases between the two ends. The CDR3 has 15 amino acids. This CDR3 reads CASSQDMAGLYEQYF. CDR3 nucleotides: TGTGCCAGCAGCCAAGATATGGCGGGCCTCTACGAGCAGTACTTC.

The chain couples TRBV11-3 to TRBJ2-3, with TRBD2 as a possible D gene (6 bases). The V end lost 5 bases, the J end lost 6 bases, and 15 bases lay between the germline ends. Germline V gene data show CDR1 as SGHNT and CDR2 as YENEEA. The CDR3 sequence is 14 residues long. Here the CDR3 DNA reads TGTGCCAGCAGCCTTAGCGGTCTAGGGGATACGCAGTATTTT. The encoded protein is CASSLSGLGDTQYF.

This clone was detected only once. The chain is built from TRBV6-5 and TRBJ2-1, with unresolved D. V was clipped by 6 bases and J by 6 bases, with 9 bases between them. CDR1 and CDR2 (germline): MNHEY, SVGAGI. The CDR3 is 12 amino acids. For the CDR3, the DNA is TGTGCCAGCAGGTCCCCCTCCAATGAGCAGTTCTTC. Amino acid sequence: CASRSPSNEQFF.

This sequence joins TRBV27 and TRBJ2-1, with 12 bases matching TRBD1. V lost 5 bases, J lost 7 bases, and 6 bases stayed unmatched. Germline V CDR1 and CDR2: MNHEY, SMNVEV (reference sequence). The CDR3 is 15 residues long. The CDR3 DNA reads TGTGCCAGCAGTCCCGGGACAGGGGGCCTGAATGAGCAGTTCTTC. Translation gives CASSPGTGGLNEQFF.

The J gene is TRBJ2-7, the V gene TRBV28; 12 nucleotides agree with TRBD2. Germline values: CDR1 MDHEN, CDR2 SYDVKM. Trimming cost V 6 bases and J 4 bases; bases outside gene matches: 10. There are 16 residues in the CDR3. For the CDR3, the DNA is TGTGCCAGCAGCCACCTAGGGCTAGCGGGAGGGTACGAGCAGTACTTC. Its translation: CASSHLGLAGGYEQYF.